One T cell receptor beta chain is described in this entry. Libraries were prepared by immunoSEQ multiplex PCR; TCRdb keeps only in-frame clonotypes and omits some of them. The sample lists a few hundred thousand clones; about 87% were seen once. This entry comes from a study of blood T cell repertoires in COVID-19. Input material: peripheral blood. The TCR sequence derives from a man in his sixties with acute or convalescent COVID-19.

CDR3 coding DNA: TGCGCCAGCAGCTTATCAGGGTATGGAAACACCATATATTTT. This translates into CASSLSGYGNTIYF. The chain combines TRBV5-1 with TRBJ1-3, with D possibly TRBD1 on 5 matching bases. CDR3 length equals 14 residues. Germline V gene lookup returns CDR1 SGHRS and CDR2 YFSETQ. The V and J ends lost 2 bases and 3 bases respectively, with 9 bases between them.